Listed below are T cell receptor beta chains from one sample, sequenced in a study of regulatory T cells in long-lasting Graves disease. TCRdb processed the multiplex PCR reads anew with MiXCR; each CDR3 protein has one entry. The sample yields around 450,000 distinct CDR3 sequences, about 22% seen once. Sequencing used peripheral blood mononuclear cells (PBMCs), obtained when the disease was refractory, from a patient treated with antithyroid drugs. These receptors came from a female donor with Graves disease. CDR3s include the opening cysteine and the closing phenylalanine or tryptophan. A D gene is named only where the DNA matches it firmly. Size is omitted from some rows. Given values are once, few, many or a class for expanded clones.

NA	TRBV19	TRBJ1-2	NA	TGTGCCAGTAGTATAGGACAGTTTCCCTATGGCTACACCTTC	CASSIGQFPYGYTF
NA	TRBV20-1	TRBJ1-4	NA	TGCAGTGCAGGGAGCAGTAATGAAAAACTGTTTTTT	CSAGSSNEKLFF
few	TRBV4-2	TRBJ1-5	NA	TGTGCCAGCAGCACTTCCGGGGAGGACAATCAGCCCCAGCATTTT	CASSTSGEDNQPQHF
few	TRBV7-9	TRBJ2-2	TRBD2	TGTGCCAGCATTGCCCCAGGGCTAGCGGGAGCCGGGGAGCTGTTTTTT	CASIAPGLAGAGELFF
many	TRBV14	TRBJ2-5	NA	TGTGCCAGCAGCCAATTATCGTCGGGCAGCCACGAGACCCAGTACTTC	CASSQLSSGSHETQYF
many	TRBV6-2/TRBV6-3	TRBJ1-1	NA	TGTGCCAGCAGTTACCCCCCTACAGGCTCGAACACTGAAGCTTTCTTT	CASSYPPTGSNTEAFF
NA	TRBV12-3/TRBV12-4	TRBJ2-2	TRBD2	TGTGCCAGCAGGCCGACCTGGGAGGGCACCGGGGAGCTGTTTTTT	CASRPTWEGTGELFF
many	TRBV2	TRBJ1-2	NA	TGTGCCAGCAGTGAAGGAGGAACAGTACTGGGCTACACCTTC	CASSEGGTVLGYTF
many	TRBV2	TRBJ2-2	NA	TGTGCCAGCAGTGAACAAGTCTCCCACCGGGAGCTGTTTTTT	CASSEQVSHRELFF
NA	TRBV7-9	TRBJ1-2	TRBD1	TGTGCCAGCAGCTCCCCCAGGGGGCAATATTATGGCTACACCTTC	CASSSPRGQYYGYTF
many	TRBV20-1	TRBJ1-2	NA	TGCAGTGCTTCCCCCGGGGGGGATGGCTACACCTTC	CSASPGGDGYTF
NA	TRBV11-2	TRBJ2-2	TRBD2	TGTGCCAGCAGCTCAGCCCCCGGGACTAGCGGGAAGGGGGAGCTGTTTTTT	CASSSAPGTSGKGELFF
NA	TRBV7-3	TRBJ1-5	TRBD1	TGTGCCAGCAGTCCCGGGACAGGGGGCGATCAGCCCCAGCATTTT	CASSPGTGGDQPQHF
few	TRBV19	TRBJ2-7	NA	TGTGCCAGTAGTATAGTCGACGGGAGCTCCTACGAGCAGTACTTC	CASSIVDGSSYEQYF
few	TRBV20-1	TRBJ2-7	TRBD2	TGCAGTGCTTCGGGACTAGCGGGGGCCTACGAGCAGTACTTC	CSASGLAGAYEQYF
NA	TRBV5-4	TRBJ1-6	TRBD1	TGTGCCAGCAGCCCGGACAGGGAACTTGCTAATTCACCCCTCCACTTT	CASSPDRELANSPLHF
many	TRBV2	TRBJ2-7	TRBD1	TGTGCCAGCAGTGACCCCAGACAGGGGGCTGGGGAGCAGTACTTC	CASSDPRQGAGEQYF
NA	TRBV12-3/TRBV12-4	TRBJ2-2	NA	TGTGCCAGCAGGTGGGGGTTCGGGGAGCTGTTTTTT	CASRWGFGELFF
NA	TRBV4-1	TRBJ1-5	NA	TGCGCCAGCAGCCAGGGCGGGACACCAGATCAGCCCCAGCATTTT	CASSQGGTPDQPQHF
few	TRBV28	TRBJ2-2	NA	TGTGCCAGCATCTCGAACACCGGGGAGCTGTTTTTT	CASISNTGELFF
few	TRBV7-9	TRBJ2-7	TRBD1	TGTGCCAGCAGCTTAGGAGGGGGCCCTACCTACGAGCAGTACTTC	CASSLGGGPTYEQYF
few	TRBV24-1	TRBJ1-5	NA	TGTGCCACCAGTGACGGGGCAAATCAGCCCCAGCATTTT	CATSDGANQPQHF
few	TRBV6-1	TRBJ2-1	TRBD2	TGTGCCAGCAGTCCCATAGCGGGGGGCAGTGAGCAGTTCTTC	CASSPIAGGSEQFF
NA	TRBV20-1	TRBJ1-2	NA	TGCAGCGGAGGAGGAGACTATGGCTACACCTTC	CSGGGDYGYTF
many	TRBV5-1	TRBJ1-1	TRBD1	TGCGCCAGCAGACAGGGGTTGAACACTGAAGCTTTCTTT	CASRQGLNTEAFF
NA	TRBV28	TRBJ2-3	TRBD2	TGTGCCAGCAGTTCACCGACTAGCGGGAAGTTTGACGCCGGCACAGATACGCAGTATTTT	CASSSPTSGKFDAGTDTQYF
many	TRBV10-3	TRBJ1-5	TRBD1	TGTGCCTCGTTCTCGGGACAGGGGGATCAGCCCCAGCATTTT	CASFSGQGDQPQHF
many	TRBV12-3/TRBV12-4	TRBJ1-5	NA	TGTGCCAGCAGAAATGGGGAGGGGTTTGGCAATCAGCCCCAGCATTTT	CASRNGEGFGNQPQHF
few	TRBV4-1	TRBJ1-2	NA	TGCGCCAGCAGCCAAGATTGGGCAGGGGAGATGGGCTACACCTTC	CASSQDWAGEMGYTF
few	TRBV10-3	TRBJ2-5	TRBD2	TGTGCCAGCTCTAGCGGGGCGTACCAAGAGACCCAGTACTTC	CASSSGAYQETQYF
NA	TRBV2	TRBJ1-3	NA	TGTGCCACCTGGACATACTCTGGAAACACCATATATTTT	CATWTYSGNTIYF
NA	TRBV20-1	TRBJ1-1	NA	TGCAGTACTAGATCAGCGAACACTGAAGCTTTCTTT	CSTRSANTEAFF
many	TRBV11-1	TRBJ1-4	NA	TGTGCCAGCAGCGATAGTGGGCGCCGCGGAGAAAAACTGTTTTTT	CASSDSGRRGEKLFF
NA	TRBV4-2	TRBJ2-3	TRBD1	TGTGCCAGCAGCACAACCCAGGGGGTCGGACACACAGATACGCAGTATTTT	CASSTTQGVGHTDTQYF
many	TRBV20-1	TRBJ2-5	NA	TGCAGTGCTAGAAGCTCGGGACTGTTGGAGACCCAGTACTTC	CSARSSGLLETQYF
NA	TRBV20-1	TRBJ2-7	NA	TGCAGTTCTCAGGGCGCGGGAACCTACGAGCAGTACTTC	CSSQGAGTYEQYF
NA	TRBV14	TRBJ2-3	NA	TGTGCCAGCAGCCAAGATTTACAAGGTCTTCGGGATACGCAGTATTTT	CASSQDLQGLRDTQYF
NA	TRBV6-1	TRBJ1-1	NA	TGTGCCAGCAGTGAAGCCCCACGGGTTGAAGCTTTCTTT	CASSEAPRVEAFF
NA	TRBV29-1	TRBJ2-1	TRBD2	TGCAGCGTTCCCTTACTAGCGGGGGTGGGCCAGAATTACAATGAGCAGTTCTTC	CSVPLLAGVGQNYNEQFF
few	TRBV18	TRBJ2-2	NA	TGTGCCAGCTCACCAGAGGGCCTGAACGGGGAGCTGTTTTTT	CASSPEGLNGELFF
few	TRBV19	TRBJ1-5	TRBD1	TGTGCCAGTAGTGCCGGACCGGACAGGGTGGTGCAGCCCCAGCATTTT	CASSAGPDRVVQPQHF
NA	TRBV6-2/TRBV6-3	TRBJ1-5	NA	TGTGCCAGCAGTTACCGGTCTGGGGCTGGAAATCAGCCCCAGCATTTT	CASSYRSGAGNQPQHF
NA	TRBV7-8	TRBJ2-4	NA	TGTGCCAGCAGCTTAGAGAGGTGGGCTAGCGTAGCCAAAAACATTCAGTACTTC	CASSLERWASVAKNIQYF
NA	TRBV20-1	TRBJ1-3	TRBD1	TGCAGTGCCTGGGGGACAGGGAGTGACACCATATATTTT	CSAWGTGSDTIYF
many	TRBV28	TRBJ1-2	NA	TGTGCCAGCAGCCAGCAGACCTATGGCTACACCTTC	CASSQQTYGYTF
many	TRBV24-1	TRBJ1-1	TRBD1	TGTGCCACCAGTGATTCCCGCCTGGCAGGGGGGTACACTGAAGCTTTCTTT	CATSDSRLAGGYTEAFF
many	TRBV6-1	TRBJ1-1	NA	TGTGCCAGCAGCACCCAAAATAAGGGGAACACTGAAGCTTTCTTT	CASSTQNKGNTEAFF
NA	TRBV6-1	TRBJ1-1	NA	TGTGCCAGCAGCCGGGGCGGTGAAGCTTTCTTT	CASSRGGEAFF
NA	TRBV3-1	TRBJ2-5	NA	TGTGCCAGCAGCCAAGTGAGGACAACCGCGCAAGAGACCCAGTACTTC	CASSQVRTTAQETQYF
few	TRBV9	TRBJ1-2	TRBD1	TGTGCCAGCAGCGTATCCGGGACAGGCCGCGATGGCTACACCTTC	CASSVSGTGRDGYTF
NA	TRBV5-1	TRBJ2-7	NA	TGCGCCAGCAGCGCCGGACAGTACGAGCAGTACTTC	CASSAGQYEQYF
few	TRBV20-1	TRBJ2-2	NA	TGCAGTGCTCCCGCCGGGACAACGAACACCGGGGAGCTGTTTTTT	CSAPAGTTNTGELFF
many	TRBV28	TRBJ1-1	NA	TGTGCCAGCAGCCCCGGACACATGAACACTGAAGCTTTCTTT	CASSPGHMNTEAFF
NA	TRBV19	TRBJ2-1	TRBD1	TGTGCCAGTAGTACGGGACAGGGGAACTACAATGAGCAGTTCTTC	CASSTGQGNYNEQFF